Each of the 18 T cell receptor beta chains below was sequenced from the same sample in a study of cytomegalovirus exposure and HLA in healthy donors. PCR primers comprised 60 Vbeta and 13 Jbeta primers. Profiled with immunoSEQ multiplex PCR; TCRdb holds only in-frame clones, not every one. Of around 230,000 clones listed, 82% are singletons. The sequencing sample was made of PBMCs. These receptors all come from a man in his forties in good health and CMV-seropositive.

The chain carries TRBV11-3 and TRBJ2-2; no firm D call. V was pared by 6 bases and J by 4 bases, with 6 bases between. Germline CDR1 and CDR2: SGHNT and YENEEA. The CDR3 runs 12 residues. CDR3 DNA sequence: TGTGCCAGCAGTTCCTCCACCGGGGAGCTGTTTTTT. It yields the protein CASSSSTGELFF.

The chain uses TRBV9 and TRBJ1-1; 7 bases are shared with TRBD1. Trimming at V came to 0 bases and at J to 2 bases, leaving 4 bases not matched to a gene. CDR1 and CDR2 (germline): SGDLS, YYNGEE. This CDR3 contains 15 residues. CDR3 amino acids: CASSVEGQFNTEAFF. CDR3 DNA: TGTGCCAGCAGCGTAGAGGGACAGTTCAACACTGAAGCTTTCTTT.

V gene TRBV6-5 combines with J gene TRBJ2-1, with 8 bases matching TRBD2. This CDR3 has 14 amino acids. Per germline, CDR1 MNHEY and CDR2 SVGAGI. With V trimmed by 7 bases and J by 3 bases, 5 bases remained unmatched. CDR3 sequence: CASTQSGSYNEQFF. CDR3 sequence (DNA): TGTGCCAGCACTCAGAGCGGGAGCTACAATGAGCAGTTCTTC.

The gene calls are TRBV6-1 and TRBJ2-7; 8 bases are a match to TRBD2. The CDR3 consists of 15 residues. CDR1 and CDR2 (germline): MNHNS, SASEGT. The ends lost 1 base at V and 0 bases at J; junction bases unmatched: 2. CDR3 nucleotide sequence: TGTGCCAGCAGTGAAGTAGCGGGGAGCTCCTACGAGCAGTACGTC. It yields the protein CASSEVAGSSYEQYV.

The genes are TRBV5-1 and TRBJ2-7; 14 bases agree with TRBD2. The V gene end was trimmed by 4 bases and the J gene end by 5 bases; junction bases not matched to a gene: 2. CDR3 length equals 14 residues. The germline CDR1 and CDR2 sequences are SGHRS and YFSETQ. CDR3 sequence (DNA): TGCGCCAGCAGCCCGGGACTAGCGGGAGACGAGCAGTACGTC. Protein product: CASSPGLAGDEQYV.

DNA of the CDR3: TGCGCCAGCAGCCTCTCCGGGACAGCGGTCGGGGAGCTGTTTTTT. Protein: CASSLSGTAVGELFF. This rearrangement joins TRBV5-1 to TRBJ2-2; 7 bases are a match to TRBD1. The germline V gene has CDR1 SGHRS and CDR2 YFSETQ. Trimming at V came to 4 bases and at J to 7 bases, leaving 10 bases not matched to a gene. The CDR3 contains 15 residues.

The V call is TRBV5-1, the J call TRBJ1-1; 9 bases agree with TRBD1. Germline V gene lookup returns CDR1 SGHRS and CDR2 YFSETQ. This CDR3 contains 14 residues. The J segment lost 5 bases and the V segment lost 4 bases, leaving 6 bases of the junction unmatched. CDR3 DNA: TGCGCCAGCAGCGACCGACAGGGGGGTACTGAAGCTTTCTTT. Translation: CASSDRQGGTEAFF.

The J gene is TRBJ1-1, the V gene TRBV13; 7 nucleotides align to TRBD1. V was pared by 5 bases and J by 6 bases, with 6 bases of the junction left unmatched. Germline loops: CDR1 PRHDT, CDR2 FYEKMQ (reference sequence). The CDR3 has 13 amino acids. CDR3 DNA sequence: TGTGCCAGCAGCCAAACAGGGGATGCTGAAGCTTTCTTT. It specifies CASSQTGDAEAFF.

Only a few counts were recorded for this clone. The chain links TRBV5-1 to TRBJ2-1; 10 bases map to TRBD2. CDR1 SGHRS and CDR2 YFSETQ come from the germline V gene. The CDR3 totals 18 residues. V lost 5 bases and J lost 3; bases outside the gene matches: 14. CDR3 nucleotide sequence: TGCGCCAGCAGTCTCGTCCCGGGACTAGCGATCGGCTACAATGAGCAGTTCTTC. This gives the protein CASSLVPGLAIGYNEQFF.

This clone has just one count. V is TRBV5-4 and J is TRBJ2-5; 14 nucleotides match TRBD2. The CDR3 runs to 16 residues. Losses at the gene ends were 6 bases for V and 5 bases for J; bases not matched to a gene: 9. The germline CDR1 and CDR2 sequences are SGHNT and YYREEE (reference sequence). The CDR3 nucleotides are TGTGCCAGCACCGATTCGGGACTAGCGGGAGTTGAGACCCAGTACTTC. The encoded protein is CASTDSGLAGVETQYF.

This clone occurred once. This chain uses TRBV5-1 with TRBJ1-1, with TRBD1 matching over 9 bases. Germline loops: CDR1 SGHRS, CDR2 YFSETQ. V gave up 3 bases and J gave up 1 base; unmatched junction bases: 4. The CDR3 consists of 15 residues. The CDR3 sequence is CASSYTTGGNTEAFF. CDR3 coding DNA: TGCGCCAGCAGCTATACGACAGGGGGGAACACTGAAGCTTTCTTT.

CDR3 bases: TGTGCCAGCAGCTTAGCACCTAGCGGGGTTTCCTACGAGCAGTACTTC. Residues: CASSLAPSGVSYEQYF. The rearrangement joins TRBV7-6 to TRBJ2-7; the match to TRBD2 covers 9 bases. There are 16 residues in the CDR3. Germline V gene lookup returns CDR1 SGHVS and CDR2 FNYEAQ. The J segment lost 1 base and the V segment lost 0 bases, leaving 4 bases of the junction unmatched.

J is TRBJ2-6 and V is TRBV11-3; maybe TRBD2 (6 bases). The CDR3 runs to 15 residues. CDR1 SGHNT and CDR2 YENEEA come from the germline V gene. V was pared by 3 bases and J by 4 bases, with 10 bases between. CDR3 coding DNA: TGTGCCAGCAGCTTTAGGAGGGCCGGGGCCAACGTCCTGACTTTC. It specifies CASSFRRAGANVLTF.

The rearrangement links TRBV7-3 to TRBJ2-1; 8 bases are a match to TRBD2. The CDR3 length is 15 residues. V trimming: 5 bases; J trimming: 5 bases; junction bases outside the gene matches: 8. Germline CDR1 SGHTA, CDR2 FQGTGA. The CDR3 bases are TGTGCCAGCAGCCCCACTAGCGGAACCAACAATGAGCAGTTCTTC. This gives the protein CASSPTSGTNNEQFF. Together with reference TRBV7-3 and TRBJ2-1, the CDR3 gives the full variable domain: GAGVSQTPSNKVTEKGKYVELRCDPISGHTALYWYRQSLGQGPEFLIYFQGTGAADDSGLPNDRFFAVRPEGSVSTLKIQRTERGDSAVYLCASSPTSGTNNEQFFGPGTRLTVL.

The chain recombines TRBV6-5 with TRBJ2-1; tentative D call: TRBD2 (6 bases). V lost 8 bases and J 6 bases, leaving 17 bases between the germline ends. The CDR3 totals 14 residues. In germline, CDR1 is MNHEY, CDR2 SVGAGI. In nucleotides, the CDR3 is TGTGCCAGCTGGGACTTGGTGGGGACCAATGAGCAGTTCTTC. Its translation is CASWDLVGTNEQFF.

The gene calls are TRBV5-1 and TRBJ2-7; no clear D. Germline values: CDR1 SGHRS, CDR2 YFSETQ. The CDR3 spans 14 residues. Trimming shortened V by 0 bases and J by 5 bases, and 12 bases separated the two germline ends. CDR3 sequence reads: CASSLAPAINEQYF. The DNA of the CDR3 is TGCGCCAGCAGCTTGGCCCCAGCGATAAACGAGCAGTACTTC.

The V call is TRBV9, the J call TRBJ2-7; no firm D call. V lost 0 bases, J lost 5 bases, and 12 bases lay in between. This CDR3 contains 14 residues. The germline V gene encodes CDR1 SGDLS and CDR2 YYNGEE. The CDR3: CASSVENSPDEQYF. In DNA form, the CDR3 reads TGTGCCAGCAGCGTAGAGAATAGCCCCGACGAGCAGTACTTC.

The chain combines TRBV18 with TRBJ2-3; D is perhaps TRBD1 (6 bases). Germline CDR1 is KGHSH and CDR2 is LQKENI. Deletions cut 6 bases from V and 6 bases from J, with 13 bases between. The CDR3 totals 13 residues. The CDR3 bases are TGTGCCAGCTCCCTTAACAGGGCGGATACGCAGTATTTT. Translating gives CASSLNRADTQYF.